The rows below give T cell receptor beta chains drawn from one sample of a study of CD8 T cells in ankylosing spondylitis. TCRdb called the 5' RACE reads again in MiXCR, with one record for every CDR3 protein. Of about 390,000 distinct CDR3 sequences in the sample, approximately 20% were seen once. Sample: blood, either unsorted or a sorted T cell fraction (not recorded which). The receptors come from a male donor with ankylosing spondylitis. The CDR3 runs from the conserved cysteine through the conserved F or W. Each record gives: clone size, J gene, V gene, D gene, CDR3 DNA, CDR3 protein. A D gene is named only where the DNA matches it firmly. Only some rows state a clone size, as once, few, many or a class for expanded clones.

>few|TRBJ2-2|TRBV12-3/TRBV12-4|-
TGTGCCAGCAGTTTTCGGGGATACACCGGGGAGCTGTTTTTT
CASSFRGYTGELFF
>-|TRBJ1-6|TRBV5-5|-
TGTGCCAGCAGCTTGTTCCCCCACCGCGGGGATTCACCCCTCCACTTT
CASSLFPHRGDSPLHF
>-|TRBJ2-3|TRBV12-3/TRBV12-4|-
TGTGCCAGCAGTTTGAGTCAAACCTACACAGATACGCAGTATTTT
CASSLSQTYTDTQYF
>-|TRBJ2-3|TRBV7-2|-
TGTGCCAGCAGCCGCGAAGGGCACCGCACAGATACGCAGTATTTT
CASSREGHRTDTQYF
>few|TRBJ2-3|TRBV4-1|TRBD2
TGCGCCAGCAGCCAAGACCGGCGTCTAGCGGGAGTTAGGGATAGCACAGATACGCAGTATTTT
CASSQDRRLAGVRDSTDTQYF
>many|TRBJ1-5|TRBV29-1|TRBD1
TGCAGCGGGATGGACAGGGGCCAGCCCCAGCATTTT
CSGMDRGQPQHF
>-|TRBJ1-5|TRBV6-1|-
TGTGCCAGCGCAGGGATGAGGCCCCAGCATTTT
CASAGMRPQHF
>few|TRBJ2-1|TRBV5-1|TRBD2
TGCGCCAGCAGCTTGGTGGACGGGAGGGCCGGGGCCTACAATGAGCAGTTCTTC
CASSLVDGRAGAYNEQFF
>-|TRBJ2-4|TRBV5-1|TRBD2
TGCGCCAGCAGCCCGGGGGGGAGATCCAAAAACATTCAGTACTTC
CASSPGGRSKNIQYF
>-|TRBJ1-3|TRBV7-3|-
TGTGCCAGCAGCCCAGCCCCCGGAAACACCATATATTTT
CASSPAPGNTIYF
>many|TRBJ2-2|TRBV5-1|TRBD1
TGCGCCAGCAGCACAGGACAGGGACGAACCGGGGAGCTGTTTTTT
CASSTGQGRTGELFF